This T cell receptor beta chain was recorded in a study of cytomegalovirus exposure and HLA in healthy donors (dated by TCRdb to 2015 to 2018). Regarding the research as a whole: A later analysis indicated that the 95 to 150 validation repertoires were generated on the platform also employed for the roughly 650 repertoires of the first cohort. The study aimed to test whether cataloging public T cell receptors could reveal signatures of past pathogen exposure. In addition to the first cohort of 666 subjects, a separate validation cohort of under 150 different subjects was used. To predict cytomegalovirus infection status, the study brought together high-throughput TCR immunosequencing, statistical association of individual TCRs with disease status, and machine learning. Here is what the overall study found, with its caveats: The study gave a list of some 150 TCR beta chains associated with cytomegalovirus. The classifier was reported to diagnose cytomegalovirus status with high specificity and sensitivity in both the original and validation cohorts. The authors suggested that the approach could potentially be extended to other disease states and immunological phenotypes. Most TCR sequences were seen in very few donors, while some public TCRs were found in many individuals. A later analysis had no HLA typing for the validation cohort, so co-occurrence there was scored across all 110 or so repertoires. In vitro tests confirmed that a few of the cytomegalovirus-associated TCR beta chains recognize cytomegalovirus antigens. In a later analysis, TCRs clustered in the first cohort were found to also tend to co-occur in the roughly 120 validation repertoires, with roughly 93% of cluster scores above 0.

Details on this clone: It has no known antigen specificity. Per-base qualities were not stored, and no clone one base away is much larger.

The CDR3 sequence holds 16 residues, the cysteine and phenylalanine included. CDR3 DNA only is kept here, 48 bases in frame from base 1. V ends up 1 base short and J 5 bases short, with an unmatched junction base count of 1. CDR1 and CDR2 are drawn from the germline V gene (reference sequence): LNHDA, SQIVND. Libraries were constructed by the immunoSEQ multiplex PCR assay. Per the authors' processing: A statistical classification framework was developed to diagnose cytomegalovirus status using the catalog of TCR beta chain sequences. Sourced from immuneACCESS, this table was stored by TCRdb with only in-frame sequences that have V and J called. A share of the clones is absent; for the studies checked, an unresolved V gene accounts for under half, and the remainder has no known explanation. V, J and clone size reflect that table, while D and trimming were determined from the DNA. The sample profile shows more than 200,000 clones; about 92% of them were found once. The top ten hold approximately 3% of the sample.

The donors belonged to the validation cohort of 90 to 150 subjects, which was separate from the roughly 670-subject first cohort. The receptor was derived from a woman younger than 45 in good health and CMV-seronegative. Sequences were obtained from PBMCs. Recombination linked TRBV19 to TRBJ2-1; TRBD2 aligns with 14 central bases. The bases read TGTGCCAGTAGTATAGGGGGACTAGCGGGGGACAATGAGCAGTTCTTC. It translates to CASSIGGLAGDNEQFF.